The source of this T cell receptor (beta chain) is a study of T cells in women clearing cervical HPV infection. Study as a whole: Cases: HPV16-related CIN3 or worse on histology, 2 invasive cancers. Case blood drawn at lesion detection; control blood after infection cleared. HLA type could not be excluded as a confounder.

Each participant carried one incident cervical HPV16 infection only. TCRdb's table, derived via immunoSEQ multiplex PCR, lists solely in-frame clones and lacks some. Its clone listing holds 25,000 to 35,000 clones. Comment on this clone: The read is 3 residues too short to cover the CDR3 end, so that end is filled in from the germline J gene.

Germline-derived CDR1 and CDR2 are DFQATT and SNEGSKA (reference sequence). The V gene lost 5 bases and the J gene lost 7 bases, with 21 bases spanning the gap. The CDR3 is 15 amino acids. This chain links TRBV20-1 with TRBJ2-1; TRBD2 is a possible D gene (6 bases). The sequence derives from a woman aged 18 to 69 with a cervical HPV16 infection that either progressed to CIN3+ or cleared (not recorded which). The sample comprised blood buffy coat. CDR3 DNA (partial): TGCAGTGCTCCCGTAAGCCGGGGAGCGGGTAATGAG. Amino acid sequence: CSAPVSRGAGNE. The whole CDR3 reads CSAPVSRGAGNEQFF.